This T cell receptor beta chain was identified in a study of blood T cell repertoires in COVID-19. Overall study: Donors in the United States, Italy and Spain gave samples during acute or convalescent COVID-19.

Per germline, CDR1 LNHDA and CDR2 SQIVND (reference sequence). Trimming removed 7 bases from V and 4 bases from J, with 17 bases in between. CDR3 length: 15 amino acids. How the authors handled the data: It was from reference gene primer amplification that nucleated cell counts were estimated. The assay was immunoSEQ multiplex PCR, and TCRdb's table has in-frame clones only and misses some. The V and J calls and the clone size are those of that table, but D and trimming were determined from the DNA. Among about 180,000 clones listed, approximately 88% were seen once. This sequence joins TRBV19 and TRBJ1-5; D is undetermined. The clonotype was recovered from a woman between 50 and 59 years old with acute or convalescent COVID-19. Sequences were obtained from peripheral blood. The CDR3 protein is CASIEGADGNQPQHF. The CDR3 DNA reads as TGTGCCAGTATAGAGGGTGCGGACGGGAATCAGCCCCAGCATTTT.